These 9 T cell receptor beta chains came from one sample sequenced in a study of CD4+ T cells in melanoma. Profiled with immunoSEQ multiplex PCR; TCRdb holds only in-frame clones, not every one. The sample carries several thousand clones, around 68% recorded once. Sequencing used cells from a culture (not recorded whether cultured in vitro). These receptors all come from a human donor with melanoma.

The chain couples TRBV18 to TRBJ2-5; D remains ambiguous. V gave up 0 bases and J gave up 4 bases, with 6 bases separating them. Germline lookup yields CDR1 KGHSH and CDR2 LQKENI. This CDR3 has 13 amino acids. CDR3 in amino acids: CASSPPVVETQYF. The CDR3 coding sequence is TGTGCCAGCTCACCACCGGTGGTAGAGACCCAGTACTTC.

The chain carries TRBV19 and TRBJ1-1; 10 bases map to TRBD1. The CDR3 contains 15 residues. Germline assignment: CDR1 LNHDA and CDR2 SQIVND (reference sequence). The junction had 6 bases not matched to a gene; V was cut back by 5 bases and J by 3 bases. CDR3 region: CASSLFGTGDTEAFF. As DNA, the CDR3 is TGTGCCAGTAGTCTCTTCGGGACAGGGGACACTGAAGCTTTCTTT.

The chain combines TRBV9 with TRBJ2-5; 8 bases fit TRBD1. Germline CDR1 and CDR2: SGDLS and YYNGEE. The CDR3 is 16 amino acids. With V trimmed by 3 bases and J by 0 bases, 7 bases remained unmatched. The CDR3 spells CASSETGVLYQETQYF. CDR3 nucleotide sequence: TGTGCCAGCAGCGAGACAGGGGTCCTTTACCAAGAGACCCAGTACTTC.

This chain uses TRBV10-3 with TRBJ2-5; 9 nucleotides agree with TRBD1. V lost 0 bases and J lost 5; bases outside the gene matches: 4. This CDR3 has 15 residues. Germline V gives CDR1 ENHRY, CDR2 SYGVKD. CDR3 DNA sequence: TGTGCCATCAGTGAGTCGGGGACAGGGAGGGAGACCCAGTACTTC. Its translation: CAISESGTGRETQYF.

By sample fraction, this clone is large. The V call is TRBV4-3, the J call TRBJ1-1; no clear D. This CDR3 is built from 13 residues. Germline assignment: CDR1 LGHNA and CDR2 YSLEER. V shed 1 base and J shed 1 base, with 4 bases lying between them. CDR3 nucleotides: TGCGCCAGCAGCCAAGCTGGGAACACTGAAGCTTTCTTT. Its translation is CASSQAGNTEAFF.

CDR3 sequence reads: CASSLDHGGYNEQFF. CDR3 coding DNA: TGTGCCAGCAGCTTAGATCACGGGGGGTACAATGAGCAGTTCTTC. V is TRBV7-2 and J is TRBJ2-1; 7 bases agree with TRBD2. Per germline, CDR1 SGHTA and CDR2 FQGNSA. Losses at the gene ends were 1 base for V and 4 bases for J; bases not matched to a gene: 4. This CDR3 has 15 residues. Filled out from reference TRBV7-2 and TRBJ2-1, the complete variable domain reads GAGVSQSPSNKVTEKGKDVELRCDPISGHTALYWYRQSLGQGLEFLIYFQGNSAPDKSGLPSDRFSAERTGGSVSTLTIQRTQQEDSAVYLCASSLDHGGYNEQFFGPGTRLTVL.

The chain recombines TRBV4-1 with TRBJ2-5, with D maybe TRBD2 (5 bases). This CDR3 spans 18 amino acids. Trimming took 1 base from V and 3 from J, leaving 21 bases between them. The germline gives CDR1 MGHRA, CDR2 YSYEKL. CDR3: CASSQGRSGLGPKETQYF. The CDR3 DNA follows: TGCGCCAGCAGCCAAGGGAGGTCTGGTTTAGGACCGAAAGAGACCCAGTACTTC.

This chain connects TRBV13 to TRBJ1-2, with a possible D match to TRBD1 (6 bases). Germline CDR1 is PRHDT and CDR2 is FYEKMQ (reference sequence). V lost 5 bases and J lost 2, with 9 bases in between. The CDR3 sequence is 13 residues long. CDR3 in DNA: TGTGCCAGCAGCCCTGACAGGAACTATGGCTACACCTTC. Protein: CASSPDRNYGYTF.

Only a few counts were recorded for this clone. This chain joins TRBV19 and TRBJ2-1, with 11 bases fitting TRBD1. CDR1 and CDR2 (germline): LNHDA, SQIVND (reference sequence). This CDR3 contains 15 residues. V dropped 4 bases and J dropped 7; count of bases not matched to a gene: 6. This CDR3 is CASSTRDRGGNEQFF. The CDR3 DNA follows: TGTGCCAGTAGTACGAGGGACAGGGGGGGGAATGAGCAGTTCTTC. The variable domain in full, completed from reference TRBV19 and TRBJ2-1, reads DGGITQSPKYLFRKEGQNVTLSCEQNLNHDAMYWYRQDPGQGLRLIYYSQIVNDFQKGDIAEGYSVSREKKESFPLTVTSAQKNPTAFYLCASSTRDRGGNEQFFGPGTRLTVL.